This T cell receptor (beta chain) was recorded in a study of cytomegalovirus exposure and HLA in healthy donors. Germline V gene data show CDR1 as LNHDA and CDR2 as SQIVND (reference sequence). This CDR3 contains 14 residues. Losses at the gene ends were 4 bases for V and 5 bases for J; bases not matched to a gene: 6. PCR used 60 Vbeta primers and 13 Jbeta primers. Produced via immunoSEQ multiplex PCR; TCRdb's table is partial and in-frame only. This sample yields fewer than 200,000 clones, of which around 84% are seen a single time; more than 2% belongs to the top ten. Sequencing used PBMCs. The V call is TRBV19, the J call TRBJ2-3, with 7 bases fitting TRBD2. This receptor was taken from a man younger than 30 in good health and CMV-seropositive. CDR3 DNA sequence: TGTGCCAGTAGTAACGGGGGAGGGATAGATACGCAGTATTTT. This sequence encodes CASSNGGGIDTQYF.